What follows are 32 T cell receptor beta chains derived from one specimen sequenced in a study of T cells after yellow fever vaccination. TCRdb processed the 5' RACE reads anew with MiXCR; each CDR3 protein has one entry. This table has some 560,000 distinct CDR3 sequences, 15% to 20% appearing once. The sequences come from PBMCs, collected 15 days after the yellow fever booster vaccination. The receptors were sampled from a man aged 25 to 45 who received the YFV17D yellow fever vaccine.

This clonotype was seen only a few times. The rearrangement uses TRBV20-1 and TRBJ2-7; 8 bases are shared with TRBD1. The ends lost 0 bases at V and 3 bases at J; junction bases unmatched: 10. Germline V gene data show CDR1 as DFQATT and CDR2 as SNEGSKA (reference sequence). The CDR3 is made up of 16 amino acids. The CDR3 loop is CSARDSVRGPNYEQYF. The DNA of the CDR3 is TGCAGTGCTAGAGATTCGGTCAGGGGGCCCAACTACGAGCAGTACTTC.

The V gene is TRBV24-1, the J gene TRBJ2-1, with D perhaps TRBD2 (5 bases). Germline-derived CDR1 and CDR2 are KGHDR and SFDVKD. The CDR3 length is 11 residues. The V and J ends lost 3 bases and 12 bases respectively, with 8 bases between them. CDR3 nucleotides: TGTGCCACCAGTGATGGTGGAGGGCAGTTCTTC. This gives the protein CATSDGGGQFF.

This clonotype has at least ten counts. The V gene is TRBV30, the J gene TRBJ1-1; the D is unclear. Germline assignment: CDR1 GTSNPN and CDR2 SVGIG (reference sequence). The CDR3 has 14 amino acids. With 0 bases removed from V and 4 bases from J, the gap between germline ends came to 12 bases. CDR3 bases: TGTGCCTGGAGTGTGAGTCCTATGAGCACTGAAGCTTTCTTT. Translation gives CAWSVSPMSTEAFF.

This clonotype was counted a few times. The J gene is TRBJ2-1, the V gene TRBV12-3 or TRBV12-4; D may match TRBD1 or TRBD2 (5 bases each). The V end was cut by 2 bases, the J end by 4 bases, with 9 bases between. The CDR3 spans 14 residues. The CDR3 DNA is TGTGCCAGCAGTTTAAGGGGACGGTACAATGAGCAGTTCTTC. It translates to CASSLRGRYNEQFF.

This clonotype was detected once. V usage is TRBV18 and J usage is TRBJ2-4; D could derive from TRBD1 or TRBD2 (5 bases each). CDR3 size: 13 residues. Germline loops: CDR1 KGHSH, CDR2 LQKENI. V was shortened by 3 bases and J by 9 bases, with 12 bases between the two germline ends. This CDR3 is CASSPGGPGIQYF. In nucleotides, the CDR3 is TGTGCCAGCTCACCTGGGGGACCGGGCATTCAGTACTTC.

The chain employs TRBV10-3 and TRBJ2-7; TRBD2 agrees at 11 bases. The germline CDR1 and CDR2 sequences are ENHRY and SYGVKD. J lost 3 bases, V lost 3 bases, and 7 bases had no gene match. The CDR3 length is 16 residues. The CDR3 DNA is TGTGCCATCAGTGATACCACTAGCGGGAGTTACTACGAGCAGTACTTC. Amino acids: CAISDTTSGSYYEQYF.

This clonotype was detected only a few times. The rearrangement uses TRBV28 and TRBJ2-4, with TRBD1 as a possible D gene (6 bases). Germline CDR1 is MDHEN and CDR2 is SYDVKM. CDR3 length: 15 residues. Trimming took off 1 base at V and 5 bases at J, with 12 bases between the two ends. CDR3 nucleotide sequence: TGTGCCAGCAGTTTATATGGGGGCGGAGAAAACATTCAGTACTTC. It specifies CASSLYGGGENIQYF.

The V call is TRBV12-3 or TRBV12-4, the J call TRBJ2-7; TRBD1 might be the D (5 bases). This CDR3 has 13 amino acids. The V end lost 5 bases, the J end lost 0 bases, and 8 bases lay between the germline ends. The CDR3 DNA follows: TGTGCCAGCAGTAAGGACACCTCCTACGAGCAGTACTTC. The encoded protein is CASSKDTSYEQYF.

This clonotype was detected a few times. The chain carries TRBV25-1 and TRBJ2-5; D might be TRBD1 (5 bases). The CDR3 is made up of 14 amino acids. The germline V gene encodes CDR1 MGHDK and CDR2 SYGVNS. The V gene lost 3 bases and the J gene lost 5 bases, with 13 bases spanning the gap. The CDR3 bases are TGTGCCAGCAGTGACCAGGGCAGAGGTGAGACCCAGTACTTC. This encodes CASSDQGRGETQYF.

Only a few counts were recorded for this clonotype. CDR3 nucleotide sequence: TGTGCCAGCAGTCTTACCGGGACAGATGGCTACACCTTC. Translated: CASSLTGTDGYTF. V usage is TRBV6-2 or TRBV6-3 and J usage is TRBJ1-2, with TRBD1 identical over 7 bases. Germline loops: CDR1 MNHEY, CDR2 SVGEGT. This CDR3 region has 13 residues. The J segment lost 6 bases and the V segment lost 5 bases, leaving 6 bases of the junction unmatched.

The V call is TRBV6-5, the J call TRBJ2-7; the D call may be TRBD1 or TRBD2 (5 bases each). Trimming removed 0 bases from V and 4 bases from J, with 13 bases in between. Germline-derived CDR1 and CDR2 are MNHEY and SVGAGI. CDR3 length: 15 amino acids. The CDR3 here is CASSYSVWGSYEQYF. Here the CDR3 DNA reads TGTGCCAGCAGTTACTCGGTCTGGGGGAGTTACGAGCAGTACTTC.

This chain uses TRBV2 with TRBJ2-5; tentatively, D is TRBD1 (5 bases). Germline CDR1 SNHLY, CDR2 FYNNEI. The CDR3 runs 14 residues. V lost 5 bases to trimming and J lost 0 bases, with 10 bases between them. DNA for the CDR3: TGTGCCAGCAGTAAGACAGAACACCAAGAGACCCAGTACTTC. Translation: CASSKTEHQETQYF.

The sample holds a few counts of this clonotype. The chain employs TRBV5-1 and TRBJ2-1; D is ambiguous. CDR1 and CDR2 from the germline V gene are SGHRS and YFSETQ. V gave up 5 bases and J gave up 5 bases, with 8 bases separating them. The CDR3 extends over 12 amino acids. Here the CDR3 reads CASRLSNNEQFF. The DNA of the CDR3 is TGCGCCAGCAGGTTGTCGAACAATGAGCAGTTCTTC.

This sequence joins TRBV9 and TRBJ2-3, with 8 bases fitting TRBD2. V trimming: 0 bases; J trimming: 6 bases; junction bases outside the gene matches: 6. The CDR3 length is 15 residues. Germline V lookup: CDR1 SGDLS, CDR2 YYNGEE. Written as DNA, the CDR3 is TGTGCCAGCAGCGTAGGTGCGGGAGGAGGGGATACGCAGTATTTT. Translated, it gives CASSVGAGGGDTQYF.

This clonotype was counted between two and nine times. This rearrangement joins TRBV7-9 to TRBJ2-5, with D unresolved. The V gene's germline CDR1 is SEHNR and CDR2 FQNEAQ (reference sequence). This CDR3 is 13 amino acids long. Trimming took off 1 base at V and 5 bases at J, with 8 bases between the two ends. The CDR3 nucleotides are TGTGCCAGCAGCTTAGGAGCTTCCGAGACCCAGTACTTC. Its protein product is CASSLGASETQYF.

This clonotype was seen repeatedly, ten times or more. This rearrangement joins TRBV5-1 to TRBJ2-7, with no clear D. V lost 0 bases, J lost 4 bases, and 11 bases lay in between. Per the germline V gene, CDR1 is SGHRS and CDR2 is YFSETQ. This CDR3 spans 14 amino acids. CDR3 DNA: TGCGCCAGCAGCTTGGGGGGTCCGGGTTACGAGCAGTACTTC. Translating it yields CASSLGGPGYEQYF. Drawing the rest from reference TRBV5-1 and TRBJ2-7, the complete variable domain is KAGVTQTPRYLIKTRGQQVTLSCSPISGHRSVSWYQQTPGQGLQFLFEYFSETQRNKGNFPGRFSGRQFSNSRSEMNVSTLELGDSALYLCASSLGGPGYEQYFGPGTRLTVT.

This clonotype was seen a handful of times. The V call is TRBV12-3 or TRBV12-4, the J call TRBJ1-5; D unresolved. V shed 2 bases and J shed 2 bases, with 7 bases lying between them. The CDR3 contains 14 residues. Written as DNA, the CDR3 is TGTGCCAGCAGTTTAATCATGGGCAATCAGCCCCAGCATTTT. Amino acids: CASSLIMGNQPQHF.

This clonotype was picked up a small number of times. The CDR3: CASPTPWYEQYF. The CDR3 DNA reads TGTGCCAGCCCAACCCCATGGTACGAGCAGTACTTC. The rearrangement joins TRBV21-1 to TRBJ2-7. TRBV21-1 is labeled a pseudogene. This CDR3 has 12 residues.

This chain uses TRBV9 with TRBJ2-2; D is uncertain. The V end was cut by 0 bases, the J end by 6 bases, with 9 bases between. Germline V gives CDR1 SGDLS, CDR2 YYNGEE. The CDR3 sequence is 14 residues long. DNA for the CDR3: TGTGCCAGCAGCGTAGTGTCGAGCCCCGGGGAGCTGTTTTTT. This encodes CASSVVSSPGELFF.

The table lists this clonotype with a few counts. The chain couples TRBV7-9 to TRBJ2-7; TRBD1 agrees at 8 bases. The CDR3 runs 14 residues. From germline, CDR1 is SEHNR and CDR2 FQNEAQ (reference sequence). Trimming removed 1 base from V and 5 bases from J; junction bases left unmatched: 4. CDR3 coding DNA: TGTGCCAGCAGCTTAGGGACAGGGAACGACGAGCAGTACTTC. Protein product: CASSLGTGNDEQYF.

This clonotype has only a few counts. The rearrangement uses TRBV15 and TRBJ2-7; D gene ambiguous. This CDR3 spans 13 amino acids. Germline-derived CDR1 and CDR2 are LNHNV and YYDKDF (reference sequence). V shed 1 base and J shed 5 bases, with 9 bases lying between them. The CDR3 sequence is CATSRAARDEQYF. DNA for the CDR3: TGTGCCACCAGCAGAGCCGCTCGGGACGAGCAGTACTTC. Full variable domain (outside the CDR3, taken from reference TRBV15 and TRBJ2-7): DAMVIQNPRYQVTQFGKPVTLSCSQTLNHNVMYWYQQKSSQAPKLLFHYYDKDFNNEADTPDNFQSRRPNTSFCFLDIRSPGLGDTAMYLCATSRAARDEQYFGPGTRLTVT.

This sequence joins TRBV6-6 and TRBJ2-1, with D uncertain. Germline V gene lookup returns CDR1 MNHNY and CDR2 SVGAGI (reference sequence). Trimming removed 6 bases at V and 6 bases at J, with 12 bases between. The CDR3 has 13 amino acids. The CDR3 loop is CASSHPDPNEQFF. The CDR3 coding sequence is TGTGCCAGCAGCCATCCGGATCCCAATGAGCAGTTCTTC.

The CDR3 spells CASSQSPLGRMNTEAFF. The DNA for the CDR3 is TGTGCCAGCAGCCAAAGCCCCCTAGGGCGTATGAACACTGAAGCTTTCTTT. V usage is TRBV4-2 and J usage is TRBJ1-1; unclear D gene. The V and J ends lost 2 bases and 0 bases respectively, with 16 bases between them. The CDR3 is 17 amino acids. Germline V lookup: CDR1 LGHNA, CDR2 YNFKEQ.

The J gene is TRBJ1-6, the V gene TRBV7-2; TRBD1 aligns across 10 bases. Losses at the gene ends were 2 bases for V and 7 bases for J; bases not matched to a gene: 5. CDR1 and CDR2 from the germline V gene are SGHTA and FQGNSA. The CDR3 is 16 residues long. CDR3 residues: CASSLPPGQGNSPLHF. The CDR3 DNA reads TGTGCCAGCAGCTTACCACCGGGACAGGGGAATTCACCCCTCCACTTT. Filled out from reference TRBV7-2 and TRBJ1-6, the complete variable domain reads GAGVSQSPSNKVTEKGKDVELRCDPISGHTALYWYRQSLGQGLEFLIYFQGNSAPDKSGLPSDRFSAERTGGSVSTLTIQRTQQEDSAVYLCASSLPPGQGNSPLHFGNGTRLTVT.

Of note for this clonotype: The germline gene is not matched at one end of the junction; a read error may be the cause. The chain couples TRBV30 to TRBJ2-1; D perhaps matches TRBD2 (6 bases). Germline V lookup: CDR1 GTSNPN, CDR2 SVGIG (reference sequence). This CDR3 has 12 amino acids. The CDR3 DNA reads as TGTGCCCGGAGGGGACTTATGAATGAGCAGTTCTTC. It translates to CARRGLMNEQFF.

The chain links TRBV19 to TRBJ2-7; 13 bases agree with TRBD2. The V gene end was trimmed by 8 bases and the J gene end by 7 bases; junction bases not matched to a gene: 8. This CDR3 contains 14 residues. The V gene's germline CDR1 is LNHDA and CDR2 SQIVND (reference sequence). The CDR3 protein is CASSTGTSGNEQYF. CDR3 DNA sequence: TGTGCCAGTTCCACCGGGACTAGCGGGAATGAGCAGTACTTC.

There are a few counts of this clonotype. In nucleotides, the CDR3 is TGTGCCAGCAGGACCGGGACCGCGGGTGAGCAGTTCTTC. This gives the protein CASRTGTAGEQFF. This rearrangement joins TRBV14 to TRBJ2-1; D tentatively fits TRBD1 or TRBD2 (5 bases each). The CDR3 sequence is 13 residues long. Germline V lookup: CDR1 SGHDN, CDR2 FVKESK. The V end lost 6 bases, the J end lost 9 bases, and 15 bases lay between the germline ends.

This clonotype turned up a few times. CDR3 residues: CASSPRQGGTEAFF. The CDR3 nucleotides are TGTGCCAGCAGTCCCCGACAGGGTGGTACTGAAGCTTTCTTT. The chain employs TRBV12-3 or TRBV12-4 and TRBJ1-1; 7 bases agree with TRBD1. There are 14 residues in the CDR3. V was clipped by 5 bases and J by 5 bases; unmatched bases: 8.

The chain uses TRBV24-1 and TRBJ2-1, with D hard to call. The V gene lost 9 bases and the J gene lost 9 bases, with 14 bases spanning the gap. The CDR3 runs 12 residues. CDR1 and CDR2 from the germline V gene are KGHDR and SFDVKD. As DNA, the CDR3 is TGTGCCACCGCTGCGGTGGAAGGTGAGCAGTTCTTC. Protein: CATAAVEGEQFF.

This clonotype was found a few times. This chain links TRBV5-1 with TRBJ1-5, with D perhaps matching TRBD1 (5 bases). In germline, CDR1 is SGHRS, CDR2 YFSETQ. The CDR3 contains 15 residues. Trimming removed 0 bases at V and 3 bases at J, with 10 bases between. CDR3 coding DNA: TGCGCCAGCAGCTTGGTTGGGGACTCCAATCAGCCCCAGCATTTT. The encoded protein is CASSLVGDSNQPQHF.

The chain links TRBV6-1 to TRBJ2-2; 9 bases line up with TRBD1. Germline CDR1 is MNHNS and CDR2 is SASEGT. The CDR3 is 15 amino acids. V dropped 6 bases and J dropped 7; count of bases not matched to a gene: 9. CDR3 DNA: TGTGCCAGCAGAAATCCGGGACAGGGACGCGGGGAGCTGTTTTTT. It specifies CASRNPGQGRGELFF.

The chain uses TRBV5-1 and TRBJ2-2, with 7 bases fitting TRBD2. V lost 3 bases, J lost 5 bases, and 7 bases stayed unmatched. Per germline, CDR1 SGHRS and CDR2 YFSETQ. The CDR3 contains 15 residues. The DNA of the CDR3 is TGCGCCAGCAGCTCAGCCCTAGCGGAGACCGGGGAGCTGTTTTTT. Its protein is CASSSALAETGELFF.